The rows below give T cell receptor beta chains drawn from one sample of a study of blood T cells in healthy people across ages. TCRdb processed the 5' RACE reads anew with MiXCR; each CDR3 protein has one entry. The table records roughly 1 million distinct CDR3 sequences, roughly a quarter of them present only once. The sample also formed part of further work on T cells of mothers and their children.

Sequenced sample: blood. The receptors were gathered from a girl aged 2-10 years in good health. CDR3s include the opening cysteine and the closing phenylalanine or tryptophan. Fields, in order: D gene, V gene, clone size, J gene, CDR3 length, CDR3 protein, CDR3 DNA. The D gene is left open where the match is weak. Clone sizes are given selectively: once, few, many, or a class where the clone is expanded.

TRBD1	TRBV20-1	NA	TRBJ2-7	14	CSATGTGDLREQYF	TGCAGTGCAACCGGGACAGGGGATTTGAGGGAGCAGTACTTC
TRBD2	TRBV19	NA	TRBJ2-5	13	CASSVSGKETQYF	TGTGCCAGTAGTGTCAGCGGGAAAGAGACCCAGTACTTC
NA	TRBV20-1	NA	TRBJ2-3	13	CSPRDWRTDTQYF	TGCAGTCCGCGGGACTGGCGCACAGATACGCAGTATTTT
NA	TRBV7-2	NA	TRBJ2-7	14	CASSPPGPIWEQYF	TGTGCCAGCAGCCCCCCCGGCCCGATTTGGGAGCAGTACTTC
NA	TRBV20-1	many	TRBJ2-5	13	CSARKSGPETQYF	TGCAGTGCTAGGAAGAGCGGTCCGGAGACCCAGTACTTC
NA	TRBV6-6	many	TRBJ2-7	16	CASGSLIFRGSYEQYF	TGTGCCAGCGGGTCCCTGATTTTCAGGGGATCCTACGAGCAGTACTTC
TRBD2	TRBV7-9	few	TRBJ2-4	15	CASSWGLAEENIQYF	TGTGCCAGCAGCTGGGGTCTAGCGGAGGAAAACATTCAGTACTTC
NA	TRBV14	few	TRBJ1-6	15	CASSPTQGGNSPLHF	TGTGCCAGCAGCCCCACACAGGGTGGTAATTCACCCCTCCACTTT
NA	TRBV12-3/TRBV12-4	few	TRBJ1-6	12	CASSLAQSPLHF	TGTGCCAGCAGTTTAGCCCAATCACCCCTCCACTTT
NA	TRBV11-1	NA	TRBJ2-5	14	CASSFLTEHETQYF	TGTGCCAGCAGCTTTTTGACAGAACATGAGACCCAGTACTTC
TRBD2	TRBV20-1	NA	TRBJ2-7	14	CSASSLAGSYEQYF	TGCAGTGCTAGCAGCCTAGCGGGGTCCTACGAGCAGTACTTC
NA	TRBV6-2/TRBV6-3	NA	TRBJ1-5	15	CASSYRQTTYQPQHF	TGTGCCAGCAGTTACCGACAGACGACTTATCAGCCCCAGCATTTT
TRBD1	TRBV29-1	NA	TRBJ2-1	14	CSVGWGQGYNEQFF	TGCAGCGTCGGATGGGGACAGGGCTACAATGAGCAGTTCTTC
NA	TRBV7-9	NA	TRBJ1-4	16	CASSLTSDSEDEKLFF	TGTGCCAGCAGCTTAACCTCAGACAGCGAGGACGAAAAACTGTTTTTT
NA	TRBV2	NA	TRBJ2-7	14	CASKFGASSYEQYF	TGTGCCAGCAAATTCGGTGCAAGCTCCTACGAGCAGTACTTC
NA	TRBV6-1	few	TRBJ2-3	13	CASSEEYDGTQYF	TGTGCCAGCAGTGAAGAGTACGATGGTACGCAGTATTTT
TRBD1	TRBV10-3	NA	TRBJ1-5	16	CAINETGQGTNQPQHF	TGTGCCATCAATGAGACTGGACAGGGGACCAATCAGCCCCAGCATTTT
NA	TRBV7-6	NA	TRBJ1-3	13	CASSFGAGNTIYF	TGTGCCAGCAGCTTTGGGGCTGGAAACACCATATATTTT